The rows below give T cell receptor beta chains drawn from one sample of a study of cytomegalovirus exposure and HLA in healthy donors. Sequencing used immunoSEQ multiplex PCR; TCRdb keeps in-frame clones, though not all of them. The repertoire consists of 240,000 or so clones, with over 80% occurring once and the leading ten covering roughly 5%. Sequencing used PBMCs. The receptors were gathered from a woman aged 40-49 years in good health and CMV-seropositive. Each CDR3 is given with its conserved first and last residue. The order of the fields is clone size, J gene, V gene, D gene, CDR3 DNA, CDR3 protein. The D gene is left open where the match is weak. Expanded clones get a size class; other rows say once, few or many, or leave the size out.

few	TRBJ1-2	TRBV9	-	TGTGCCAGCAGCCCCATGGGGGCAGGGGACTATGGCTACACCTTC	CASSPMGAGDYGYTF
-	TRBJ2-7	TRBV25-1	TRBD2	TGTGCCAGCCCAAGGGAGAGGGTAGCGGGAGACTCGTACGAGCAGTACTTC	CASPRERVAGDSYEQYF
-	TRBJ1-1	TRBV27	-	TGTGCCAGCCGAACGGACACTGAAGCTTTCTTT	CASRTDTEAFF
-	TRBJ1-1	TRBV7-9	-	TGTTCCAGCAGCCAAGGCGGGGAGGGCTCTGAAGCTTTCTTT	CSSSQGGEGSEAFF
few	TRBJ2-5	TRBV4-1	-	TGCGCCAGCAGCCACCCATCGGGTGTGGCGGCAAAAGAGACCCAGTACTTC	CASSHPSGVAAKETQYF
-	TRBJ1-1	TRBV19	-	TGTGCCAGTAGCACTCGTGGACAGCGGAACACTGAAGCTTTCTTT	CASSTRGQRNTEAFF
-	TRBJ1-3	TRBV6-5	-	TGTGCCAGCAGTCACGACAGGAGGACTGGAAACACCATATATTTT	CASSHDRRTGNTIYF
-	TRBJ1-1	TRBV7-9	-	TGTTCCAGCAGCCCCGCGGGGAACACTGAAGCTTTCTTT	CSSSPAGNTEAFF
-	TRBJ1-1	TRBV9	-	TGTGCCAGCAGCCCCAGGGTTGGTTTTAACACTGAAGCTTTCTTT	CASSPRVGFNTEAFF
-	TRBJ1-2	TRBV14	-	TGTGCCAGCAGCCAGAGCCCCCGAGGCTACACCTTC	CASSQSPRGYTF
-	TRBJ2-3	TRBV6-1	TRBD2	TGTGCCAGCAGTGAAGCGCGGGGGGTAAGCACAGATACGCAGTATTTT	CASSEARGVSTDTQYF
-	TRBJ2-7	TRBV7-8	TRBD2	TGTGCCAGCAGCTTGGGGGGGGGCTACGAGCAGTACTTC	CASSLGGGYEQYF
once	TRBJ2-2	TRBV7-3	TRBD2	TGTGCCAGCAGCCCCTGGACTAGCGGGAGCCTTTACACCGGGGAGCTGTTTTTT	CASSPWTSGSLYTGELFF
-	TRBJ2-5	TRBV6-5	-	TGTGCCAGCAGTTACTCGAGCGGCGGGGAGACCCAGTACTTC	CASSYSSGGETQYF
-	TRBJ1-4	TRBV4-3	TRBD1	TGCGCCAGCAGCCAAGGGACAGGAACTAATGAAAAACTGTTTTTT	CASSQGTGTNEKLFF
-	TRBJ2-3	TRBV5-5	TRBD1	TGTGCCAGCAGCTTGAACAGGGGTACAGATACGCAGTATTTT	CASSLNRGTDTQYF
-	TRBJ2-7	TRBV6-1	TRBD1	TGTGCCAGCAGTCAAGGTACCGGGACAGGCCTCTACGAGCAGTACTTC	CASSQGTGTGLYEQYF
-	TRBJ1-5	TRBV30	-	TGTGCCTGGAGTACAGGGTCTTGGGACAATCAGCCCCAGCATTTT	CAWSTGSWDNQPQHF
-	TRBJ2-5	TRBV7-2	TRBD2	TGTGCCAGCAGCTTTGGACTAGATACCGAGACCCAGTACTTC	CASSFGLDTETQYF
-	TRBJ2-7	TRBV6-5	TRBD1	TGTGCCAGCAGTTACAAGGGACAGGGCAACTACGAGCAGTACTTC	CASSYKGQGNYEQYF
few	TRBJ1-4	TRBV12-5	TRBD1	TGTGCTAGTGGTTTGGACAGGGGGCGAGGGGAAAAACTGTTTTTT	CASGLDRGRGEKLFF
-	TRBJ2-3	TRBV5-4	-	TGTGCCAGCAGCCCGGACGGACAACCTATAGTCACAGATACGCAGTATTTT	CASSPDGQPIVTDTQYF
-	TRBJ1-3	TRBV29-1	-	TGCAGCGTTGAGAGTGGGGAGCCTCCCTCTGGAAACACCATATATTTT	CSVESGEPPSGNTIYF
-	TRBJ2-5	TRBV5-8	TRBD1	TGTGCCAGCAGCCGCACAGCTCTACAGGGGCCCCACTCAACCCAGTACTTC	CASSRTALQGPHSTQYF
-	TRBJ1-4	TRBV6-5	TRBD1	TGTGCCAGCACCCTCCGGACAGGGACGGCCGAAAAACTGTTTTTT	CASTLRTGTAEKLFF
-	TRBJ1-1	TRBV9	TRBD1	TGTGCCGGCAGCGTAGTGGGGGACAGCGGCACTGAAGCTTTCTTT	CAGSVVGDSGTEAFF
few	TRBJ2-5	TRBV19	TRBD1	TGTGCCAGTAGTAGCCCACCCGGGACAGGGTGGGAGTACCAAGAGACCCAGTACTTC	CASSSPPGTGWEYQETQYF
-	TRBJ1-5	TRBV7-7	-	TGTGCTAGCAGCCAAGACATTGATCAGCCCCAGCATTTT	CASSQDIDQPQHF
-	TRBJ2-7	TRBV7-2	-	TGTGCCAGCAGCTTCGGGGGACCTACCTACGAGCAGTACTTC	CASSFGGPTYEQYF
-	TRBJ1-6	TRBV4-2	TRBD1	TGTGCCAGCAGCCAAGATCGGGGACAGGGGGCTGGTTCACCCCTCCACTTT	CASSQDRGQGAGSPLHF
-	TRBJ2-5	TRBV7-9	TRBD2	TGTGCCAGCAGCTTTAGCGGGGGGAGGCAAGAGACCCAGTACTTC	CASSFSGGRQETQYF
-	TRBJ1-4	TRBV5-5	-	TGTGCCAGCAGCTTGGCCGGAACGGGACTCCGTGAAAAACTGTTTTTT	CASSLAGTGLREKLFF
-	TRBJ1-5	TRBV7-9	-	TGTGCCAGCAGCAATACAGCATATAGCAATCAGCCCCAGCATTTT	CASSNTAYSNQPQHF
-	TRBJ1-4	TRBV29-1	TRBD1	TGCAGCGTTGGGAGACAGGGGGCTAATGAAAAACTGTTTTTT	CSVGRQGANEKLFF
-	TRBJ1-1	TRBV11-2	-	TGTGCCAGCAGCCCGATGGTTGGGAGGCACACTGAAGCTTTCTTT	CASSPMVGRHTEAFF
-	TRBJ1-2	TRBV29-1	TRBD1	TGCAGCGGGAACCCTACAGGGGCCGCAGCCTATGGCTACACCTTC	CSGNPTGAAAYGYTF
-	TRBJ2-5	TRBV7-9	TRBD2	TGTTCCAGCAGCTTCGGGGGGGGTGAGACCCAGTACTTC	CSSSFGGGETQYF